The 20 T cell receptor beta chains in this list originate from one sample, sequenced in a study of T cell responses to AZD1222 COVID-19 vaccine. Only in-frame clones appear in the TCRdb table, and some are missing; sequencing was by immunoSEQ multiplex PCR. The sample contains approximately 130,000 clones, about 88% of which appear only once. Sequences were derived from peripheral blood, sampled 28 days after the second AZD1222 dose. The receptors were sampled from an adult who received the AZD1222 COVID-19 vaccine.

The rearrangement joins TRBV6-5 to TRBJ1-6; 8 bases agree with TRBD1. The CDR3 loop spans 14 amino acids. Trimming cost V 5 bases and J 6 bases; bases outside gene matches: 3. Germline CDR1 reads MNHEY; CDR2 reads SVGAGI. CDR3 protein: CASSRDRLNSPLHF. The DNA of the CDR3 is TGTGCCAGCAGTAGGGACAGGCTTAATTCACCCCTCCACTTT.

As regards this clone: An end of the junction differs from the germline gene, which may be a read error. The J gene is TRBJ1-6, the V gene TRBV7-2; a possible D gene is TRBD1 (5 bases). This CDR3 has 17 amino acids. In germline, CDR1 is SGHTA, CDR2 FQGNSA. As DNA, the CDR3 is TGTGCCAGCAGCGTAGCTGCGGTGACAGTGGGGAATTCACCCCTCCACTTT. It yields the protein CASSVAAVTVGNSPLHF.

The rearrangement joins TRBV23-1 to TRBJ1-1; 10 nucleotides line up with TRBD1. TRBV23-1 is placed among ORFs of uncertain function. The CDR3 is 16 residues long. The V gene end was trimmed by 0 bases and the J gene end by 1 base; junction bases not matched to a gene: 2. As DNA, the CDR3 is TGCGCCAGCAGTCAATCTTGGGACAGGGGGAACACTGAAGCTTTCTTT. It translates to CASSQSWDRGNTEAFF.

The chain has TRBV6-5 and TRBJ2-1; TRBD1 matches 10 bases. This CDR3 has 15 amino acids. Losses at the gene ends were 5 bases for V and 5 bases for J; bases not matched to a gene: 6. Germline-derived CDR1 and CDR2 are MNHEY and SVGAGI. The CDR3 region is CASSLPGTGDNEQFF. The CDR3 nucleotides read TGTGCCAGCAGTCTTCCCGGGACAGGGGACAATGAGCAGTTCTTC.

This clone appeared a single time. The CDR3 coding sequence is TGTGCCAGCAGCCTAGCGGGGGGGGTAACCGGGGAGCTGTTTTTT. Its protein is CASSLAGGVTGELFF. This chain connects TRBV4-2 to TRBJ2-2; the match to TRBD2 covers 11 bases. Trimming cost V 4 bases and J 5 bases; bases outside gene matches: 3. CDR1 is LGHNA and CDR2 is YNFKEQ in the germline V gene. The CDR3 totals 15 residues.

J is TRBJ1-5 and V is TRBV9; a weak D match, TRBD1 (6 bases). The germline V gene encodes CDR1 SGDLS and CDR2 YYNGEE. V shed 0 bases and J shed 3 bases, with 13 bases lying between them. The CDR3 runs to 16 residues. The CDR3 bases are TGTGCCAGCAGCGTAGAGGCACAGGGAATCAATCAGCCCCAGCATTTT. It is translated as CASSVEAQGINQPQHF.

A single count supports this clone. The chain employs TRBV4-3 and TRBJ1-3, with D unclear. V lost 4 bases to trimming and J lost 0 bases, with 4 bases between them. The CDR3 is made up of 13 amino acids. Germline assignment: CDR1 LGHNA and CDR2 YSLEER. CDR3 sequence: CASSLDSGNTIYF. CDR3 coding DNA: TGCGCCAGCAGCCTCGACTCTGGAAACACCATATATTTT.

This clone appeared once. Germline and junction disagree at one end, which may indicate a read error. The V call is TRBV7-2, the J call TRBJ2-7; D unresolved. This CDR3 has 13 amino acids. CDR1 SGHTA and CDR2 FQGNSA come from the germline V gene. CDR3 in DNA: TGTGCCAGCAGCTCTCGGGCCAACTACTCCCCAAACTTC. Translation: CASSSRANYSPNF.

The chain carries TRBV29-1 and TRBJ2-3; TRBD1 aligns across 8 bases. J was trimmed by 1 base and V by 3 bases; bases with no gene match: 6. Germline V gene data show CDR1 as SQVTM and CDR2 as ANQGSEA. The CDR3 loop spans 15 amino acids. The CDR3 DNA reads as TGCAGCGTTGATTATGGACAGGGCGGCACAGATACGCAGTATTTT. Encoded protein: CSVDYGQGGTDTQYF.

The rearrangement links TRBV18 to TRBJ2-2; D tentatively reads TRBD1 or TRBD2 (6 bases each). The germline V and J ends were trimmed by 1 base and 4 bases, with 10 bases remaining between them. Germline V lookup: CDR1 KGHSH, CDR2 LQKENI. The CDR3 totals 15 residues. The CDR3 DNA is TGTGCCAGCTCACCACGAGGGGGGCCCACCGGGGAGCTGTTTTTT. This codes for CASSPRGGPTGELFF.

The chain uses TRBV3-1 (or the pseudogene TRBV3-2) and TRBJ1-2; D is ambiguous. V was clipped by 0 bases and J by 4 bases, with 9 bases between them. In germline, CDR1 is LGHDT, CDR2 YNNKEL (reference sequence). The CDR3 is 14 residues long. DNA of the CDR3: TGTGCCAGCAGCCAAGACAGCGTCTCCTATGGCTACACCTTC. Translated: CASSQDSVSYGYTF.

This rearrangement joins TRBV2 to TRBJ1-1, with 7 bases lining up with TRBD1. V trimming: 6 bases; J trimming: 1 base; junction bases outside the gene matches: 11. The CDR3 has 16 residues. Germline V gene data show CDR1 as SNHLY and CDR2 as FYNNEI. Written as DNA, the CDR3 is TGTGCCAGCAGGCAGGGGGGGGCGAAGGGGAACACTGAAGCTTTCTTT. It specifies CASRQGGAKGNTEAFF.

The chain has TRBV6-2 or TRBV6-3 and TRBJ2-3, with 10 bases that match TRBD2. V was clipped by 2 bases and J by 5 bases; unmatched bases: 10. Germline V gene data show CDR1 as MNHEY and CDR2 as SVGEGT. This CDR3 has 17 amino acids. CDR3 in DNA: TGTGCCAGCAGTTACGAGGCGCTAGCGGGAGAGGGAGATACGCAGTATTTT. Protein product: CASSYEALAGEGDTQYF.

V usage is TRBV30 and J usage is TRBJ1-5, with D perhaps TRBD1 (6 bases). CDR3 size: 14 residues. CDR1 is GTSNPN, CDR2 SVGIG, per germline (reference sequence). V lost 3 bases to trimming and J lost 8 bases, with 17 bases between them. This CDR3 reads CAWSAAGGHEPQHF. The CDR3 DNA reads TGTGCCTGGAGCGCAGCGGGGGGCCACGAGCCCCAGCATTTT.

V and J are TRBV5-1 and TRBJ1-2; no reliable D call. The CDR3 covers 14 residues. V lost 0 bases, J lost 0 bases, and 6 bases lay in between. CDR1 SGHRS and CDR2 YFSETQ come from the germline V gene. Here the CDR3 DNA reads TGCGCCAGCAGCTTGGACACAGCTAACTATGGCTACACCTTC. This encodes CASSLDTANYGYTF.

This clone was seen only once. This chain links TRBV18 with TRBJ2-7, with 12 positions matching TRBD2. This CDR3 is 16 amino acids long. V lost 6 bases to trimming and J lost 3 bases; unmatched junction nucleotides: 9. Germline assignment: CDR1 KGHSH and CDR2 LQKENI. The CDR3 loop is CASSILETSGGYEQYF. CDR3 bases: TGTGCCAGCTCCATTTTGGAGACTAGCGGGGGCTACGAGCAGTACTTC.

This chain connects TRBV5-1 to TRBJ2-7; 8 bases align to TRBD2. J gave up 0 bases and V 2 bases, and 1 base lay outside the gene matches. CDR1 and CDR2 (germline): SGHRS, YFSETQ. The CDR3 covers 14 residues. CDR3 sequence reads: CASSFGGDSYEQYF. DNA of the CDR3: TGCGCCAGCAGCTTCGGGGGGGACTCCTACGAGCAGTACTTC.

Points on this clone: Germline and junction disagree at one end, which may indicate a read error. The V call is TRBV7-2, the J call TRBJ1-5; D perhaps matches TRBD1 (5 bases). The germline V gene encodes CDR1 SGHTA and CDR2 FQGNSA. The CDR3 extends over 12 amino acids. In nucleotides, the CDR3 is TGTGCCAGCAGCTTCCCCGGGGCAACACCGAATTTT. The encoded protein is CASSFPGATPNF.

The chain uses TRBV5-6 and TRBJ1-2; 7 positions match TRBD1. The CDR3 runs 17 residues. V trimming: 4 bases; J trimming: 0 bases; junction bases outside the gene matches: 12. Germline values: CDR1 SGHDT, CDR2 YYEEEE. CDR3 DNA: TGTGCCAGCAGCCTGCCGGGTGGTGGGACAGCTAACTATGGCTACACCTTC. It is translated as CASSLPGGGTANYGYTF.

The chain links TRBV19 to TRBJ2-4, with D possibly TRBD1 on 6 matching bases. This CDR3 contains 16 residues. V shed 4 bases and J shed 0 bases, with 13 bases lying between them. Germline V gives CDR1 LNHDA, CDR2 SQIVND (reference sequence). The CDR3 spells CASSTTGRLAKNIQYF. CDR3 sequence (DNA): TGTGCCAGTAGTACAACAGGGCGACTAGCCAAAAACATTCAGTACTTC. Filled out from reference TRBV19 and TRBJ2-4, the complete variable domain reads DGGITQSPKYLFRKEGQNVTLSCEQNLNHDAMYWYRQDPGQGLRLIYYSQIVNDFQKGDIAEGYSVSREKKESFPLTVTSAQKNPTAFYLCASSTTGRLAKNIQYFGAGTRLSVL.